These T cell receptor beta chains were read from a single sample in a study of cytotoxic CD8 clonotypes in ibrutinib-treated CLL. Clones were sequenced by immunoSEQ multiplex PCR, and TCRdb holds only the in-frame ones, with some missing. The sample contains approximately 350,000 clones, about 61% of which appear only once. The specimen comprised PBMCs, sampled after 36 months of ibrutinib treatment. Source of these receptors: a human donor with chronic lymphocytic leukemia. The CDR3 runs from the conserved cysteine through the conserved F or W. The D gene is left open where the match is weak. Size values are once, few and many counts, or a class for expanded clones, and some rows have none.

TGCGCCAGCAGCCAAGTGGCCGACGGAGGGCTCGCTGAAGCTTTCTTT	CASSQVADGGLAEAFF	TRBJ1-1	few	TRBV4-1	NA
TGCGCCAGCAGCCCGGGGGGCCGGGAGACCCAGTACTTC	CASSPGGRETQYF	TRBJ2-5	few	TRBV5-1	NA
TGTGCCAGCAGCCAAGACTTTGACGGCAGCTCTGGAAACACCATATATTTT	CASSQDFDGSSGNTIYF	TRBJ1-3	NA	TRBV4-2	NA
TGTGCCAGCAGCTCTCGCCCTTTTAGGGGTGAGCAGTTCTTC	CASSSRPFRGEQFF	TRBJ2-1	NA	TRBV11-2	NA
TGCAGCGCGACTAGCGGGAGGGCAGAGACCCAGTACTTC	CSATSGRAETQYF	TRBJ2-5	NA	TRBV29-1	TRBD2
TGTGCCAGCAGTACCGACAGCTCTGGGGCCAACGTCCTGACTTTC	CASSTDSSGANVLTF	TRBJ2-6	once	TRBV9	NA
TGTGCCAGCAGTTACTGGACAGGGGACGGCTACACCTTC	CASSYWTGDGYTF	TRBJ1-2	few	TRBV6-6	TRBD1
TGCAGCGTTGAGGGGCGCAACGGCTACACCTTC	CSVEGRNGYTF	TRBJ1-2	few	TRBV29-1	NA
TGTGCCAGCAGCCCATCCTGGACTGTCCCTCCGGGAGGCTACACCTTC	CASSPSWTVPPGGYTF	TRBJ1-2	few	TRBV5-6	NA
TGTGCCAGCAGCTCAGGGACAGTGGTAGGATTCTCCTACGAGCAGTACTTC	CASSSGTVVGFSYEQYF	TRBJ2-7	NA	TRBV7-9	TRBD1
TGTGCCAGCAGCATAGCATCACAGGGGAACTATGGCTACACCTTC	CASSIASQGNYGYTF	TRBJ1-2	NA	TRBV9	TRBD1
TGTGCCAGCAGCGTAGGACAGGGGTATAATTCACCCCTCCACTTT	CASSVGQGYNSPLHF	TRBJ1-6	NA	TRBV7-8	TRBD1
TGTGCCAGCAGCTGGGGACTCTTAACAGATACGCAGTATTTT	CASSWGLLTDTQYF	TRBJ2-3	once	TRBV5-5	NA
TGTGCCAGCAGCGTAAGACTAGCGGGGATCTACGAGCAGTACTTC	CASSVRLAGIYEQYF	TRBJ2-7	NA	TRBV9	TRBD2
TGTGCCAGTAGTATCCGTCTGGGGGGGTCCTACGAGCAGTACTTC	CASSIRLGGSYEQYF	TRBJ2-7	NA	TRBV19	TRBD2
TGTGCCAGCAGTCGATCTCAGGGAAGGGGCACTGAAGCTTTCTTT	CASSRSQGRGTEAFF	TRBJ1-1	NA	TRBV25-1	NA
TGTGCCAGCAGACGAGAGCGGGGGAGCTCCTACGAGCAGTACTTC	CASRRERGSSYEQYF	TRBJ2-7	few	TRBV27	TRBD2
TGTGCCACCGGGAGGGGTGCAGCGGAGACCCAGTACTTC	CATGRGAAETQYF	TRBJ2-5	NA	TRBV15	TRBD2
TGTGCCAGCAGTGACGGACAGTTATCTGGAAACACCATATATTTT	CASSDGQLSGNTIYF	TRBJ1-3	NA	TRBV2	NA
TGCGCCAGCAGCTTGTTGCCAAATTCACCCCTCCACTTT	CASSLLPNSPLHF	TRBJ1-6	NA	TRBV5-1	NA
TGCGCCAGCAGCCAAGGAACAGGGGACTATGGCTACACCTTC	CASSQGTGDYGYTF	TRBJ1-2	NA	TRBV4-1	TRBD1
TGCGCCAGCAGCCAAAACACAGCGCTATTCGCCTACAATGAGCAGTTCTTC	CASSQNTALFAYNEQFF	TRBJ2-1	NA	TRBV4-3	NA
TGCGCCAGCAGCTTGGAGGGACAGGGTAAAGATACGCAGTATTTT	CASSLEGQGKDTQYF	TRBJ2-3	NA	TRBV5-1	TRBD1
TGTGCCAGCAGCTTAACCGGGACGGCCTCTGGAAACACCATATATTTT	CASSLTGTASGNTIYF	TRBJ1-3	once	TRBV7-2	NA
TGTGCCAGCAGCTTAGCGGGGGCGGGCAGGGGCTCACCCCTCCACTTT	CASSLAGAGRGSPLHF	TRBJ1-6	NA	TRBV11-2	NA
TGCGCCAGCAGCTTGGCCCCCATGGGGGAGAACACTGAAGCTTTCTTT	CASSLAPMGENTEAFF	TRBJ1-1	NA	TRBV5-1	NA
TGTGCCAGCAGTGTTCCTAGCGGGGGCCCAGAGACCCAGTACTTC	CASSVPSGGPETQYF	TRBJ2-5	NA	TRBV2	TRBD2
TGTGCCAGCTCACCAGGGGCTGGTAATTCACCCCTCCACTTT	CASSPGAGNSPLHF	TRBJ1-6	few	TRBV18	NA
TGTGCCAGCCTAGGGTACGAGCAGTACTTC	CASLGYEQYF	TRBJ2-7	NA	TRBV6-6	NA
TGTGCCAGCAGCTTAACAGGGTCCCTCTTTGAAGCTTTCTTT	CASSLTGSLFEAFF	TRBJ1-1	NA	TRBV7-3	NA
TGTGCCATCAGGGGCAGGGGTGACTACGAGCAGTACTTC	CAIRGRGDYEQYF	TRBJ2-7	few	TRBV10-3	NA
TGCGCCAGCAGCTTGGCCGGTAGCGGGGGGGCCCGTAGGAATACGCAGTATTTT	CASSLAGSGGARRNTQYF	TRBJ2-3	once	TRBV5-1	TRBD2
TGTGCCATCAGTGATGGCAGGCACCGCAATAGCAATCAGCCCCAGCATTTT	CAISDGRHRNSNQPQHF	TRBJ1-5	NA	TRBV10-3	NA
TGTGCCAGCAGCTTAGTTCTACGCGAGCAGTTCTTC	CASSLVLREQFF	TRBJ2-1	NA	TRBV7-8	NA
TGCGCCAGCAGCCGGATACACTCGGGACTGTACGAGCAGTACTTC	CASSRIHSGLYEQYF	TRBJ2-7	NA	TRBV4-1	NA
TGTGCCAGCTCACCCCAAACCGGGGGTTATGGCTACACCTTC	CASSPQTGGYGYTF	TRBJ1-2	NA	TRBV18	NA
TGCGCCAGCAGCCAAGTACCCATTAGCACAGATACGCAGTATTTT	CASSQVPISTDTQYF	TRBJ2-3	NA	TRBV4-1	NA
TGTGCCAGCAGTTTCGGCAGTTCCTACGAGCAGTACTTC	CASSFGSSYEQYF	TRBJ2-7	few	TRBV28	NA
TGTGCCAGCAGTGCCCGGACAGGGGACCATGGCAATCAGCCCCAGCATTTT	CASSARTGDHGNQPQHF	TRBJ1-5	NA	TRBV6-1	TRBD1
TGTGCCAGCTTCCGGGCCCCGGGAAATCAGCCCCAGCATTTT	CASFRAPGNQPQHF	TRBJ1-5	NA	TRBV28	NA
TGTGCCAGCAGCCCCCGGTCGCTGCAAGAGACCCAGTACTTC	CASSPRSLQETQYF	TRBJ2-5	NA	TRBV9	NA
TGTGCCAGCAGGCCGAACGGCCAGTATGGCTACACCTTC	CASRPNGQYGYTF	TRBJ1-2	NA	TRBV6-6	NA
TGCGCCAGCAGCCGCTCTACCGGCGGAGACGAGCAGTACTTC	CASSRSTGGDEQYF	TRBJ2-7	NA	TRBV5-1	NA
TGTGCCAGCAGCCTAGCGGGAGGACCCGGGGAGCTGTTTTTT	CASSLAGGPGELFF	TRBJ2-2	NA	TRBV11-3	TRBD2